These T cell receptor beta chains were read from a single sample in a study of T-cell reconstitution after alpha-beta-depleted transplantation in children. TCRdb re-called the PCR reads through MiXCR, storing one row per CDR3 protein. The data hold 600,000 or so distinct CDR3 sequences, with approximately 22% observed a single time. Specimen: PBMCs, mostly from graft donor cells, collected 360 days after TCRalphabeta/CD19-depleted stem cell transplant. These receptors were collected from a boy younger than two who had a stem cell transplant for acute myeloid leukemia, so the T cells may come from the graft donor. CDR3s include the opening cysteine and the closing phenylalanine or tryptophan. D genes are given only for firm matches. Expanded clones are given a class, and other clones once, few, many or no size at all.

size | length | J | V | D | DNA | CDR3
NA | 17 | TRBJ2-1 | TRBV27 | NA | TGTGCCAGCAGTTTATCGCCTGTCGATGGACCCTACAATGAGCAGTTCTTC | CASSLSPVDGPYNEQFF
few | 15 | TRBJ2-1 | TRBV20-1 | TRBD2 | TGCAGTGCTAGAGACTGGACTAGCGGCTACAATGAGCAGTTCTTC | CSARDWTSGYNEQFF
NA | 15 | TRBJ2-5 | TRBV7-9 | NA | TGTGCCAGCAGCTTAGTTGCAGAAGCTGTGGAGACCCAGTACTTC | CASSLVAEAVETQYF
NA | 17 | TRBJ1-1 | TRBV5-1 | TRBD1 | TGCGCCAGCAGCTTGGACGGGAGGGGGCGGAGGAACACTGAAGCTTTCTTT | CASSLDGRGRRNTEAFF
few | 13 | TRBJ2-1 | TRBV12-3/TRBV12-4 | NA | TGTGCCAGCAGTTTACTACAATACAATGAGCAGTTCTTC | CASSLLQYNEQFF
NA | 14 | TRBJ2-2 | TRBV15 | TRBD1 | TGTGCCACCCGGGACAGGACGAACACCGGGGAGCTGTTTTTT | CATRDRTNTGELFF
many | 14 | TRBJ2-7 | TRBV7-9 | NA | TGTGCCAGCAGCTTAAATGTAGGAGGATACGAGCAGTACTTC | CASSLNVGGYEQYF
few | 13 | TRBJ2-7 | TRBV20-1 | NA | TGCAGTGCTACCCCGCGCGGACCTTACGAGCAGTACTTC | CSATPRGPYEQYF
few | 15 | TRBJ2-1 | TRBV24-1 | NA | TGTGCCACCAGTGAAGGGCACTCCTTTGGGAATGAGCAGTTCTTC | CATSEGHSFGNEQFF
NA | 15 | TRBJ2-5 | TRBV5-1 | NA | TGCGCCAGCTCCCCCATCCAGGGGGGACAAGAGACCCAGTACTTC | CASSPIQGGQETQYF
many | 16 | TRBJ2-1 | TRBV21-1 | NA | TGTGCCAGCAGCAAAGGTGTCAGACCTCCCTACAATGAGCAGTTCTTC | CASSKGVRPPYNEQFF
NA | 15 | TRBJ1-1 | TRBV6-1 | TRBD1 | TGTGCCAGCAAGGGACAGGGGGCGATGAACACTGAAGCTTTCTTT | CASKGQGAMNTEAFF
NA | 12 | TRBJ2-5 | TRBV6-6 | NA | TGTGCCAGCACTGCGAGTCAAGAGACCCAGTACTTC | CASTASQETQYF
many | 14 | TRBJ2-3 | TRBV7-9 | NA | TGTGCCAGCAGCTATCCCCGGGACACAGATACGCAGTATTTT | CASSYPRDTDTQYF
few | 13 | TRBJ2-2 | TRBV12-3/TRBV12-4 | NA | TGTGCCAGCAGTTTTATGGACGGGAAGGAGCTGTTTTTT | CASSFMDGKELFF
many | 15 | TRBJ2-7 | TRBV6-5 | NA | TGTGCCAGCAGTTCCATTCGGGGTCTGACCTACGAGCAGTACTTC | CASSSIRGLTYEQYF
many | 15 | TRBJ2-1 | TRBV6-5 | TRBD2 | TGTGCCAGCAGTTACGAGGGACTAGGCGGCAATGAGCAGTTCTTC | CASSYEGLGGNEQFF
few | 13 | TRBJ1-4 | TRBV20-1 | TRBD1 | TGCAGTGCTAGGCGGCAGGGGGAAGGAAAACTGTTTTTT | CSARRQGEGKLFF
many | 12 | TRBJ2-5 | TRBV7-9 | NA | TGTGCCACCAGGACCGACGGAGAGACCCAGTACTTC | CATRTDGETQYF
many | 17 | TRBJ2-7 | TRBV6-2/TRBV6-3 | NA | TGTGCCAGCAGTCTTGCAACCTCAGACAGCACAACCTACGAGCAGTACTTC | CASSLATSDSTTYEQYF
NA | 15 | TRBJ2-3 | TRBV20-1 | NA | TGCAGTGCTCATTACCGGCAGGGGGAGGGAGATACGCAGTATTTT | CSAHYRQGEGDTQYF
NA | 11 | TRBJ1-4 | TRBV6-5 | NA | TGTGCCAGCAGTTACCGGGAAAAACTGTCTTTT | CASSYREKLSF
NA | 16 | TRBJ2-3 | TRBV6-1 | NA | TGTGCCAGCAGACCATCCCCTGGGGTGGGGCCAGATACGCAGTATTTT | CASRPSPGVGPDTQYF
many | 13 | TRBJ2-7 | TRBV20-1 | NA | TGCAGTGCTAGAGGGGGTGTCGGCTACGAGCAGTACTTC | CSARGGVGYEQYF
many | 15 | TRBJ2-3 | TRBV7-9 | NA | TGTGCCAGCAGCTTAAGGGATAGAAGCACAGATACGCAGTATTTT | CASSLRDRSTDTQYF
few | 15 | TRBJ2-1 | TRBV7-2 | NA | TGTGCCAGCAGCTCACAGGGATTAATTTTAGATGAGCAGTTCTTC | CASSSQGLILDEQFF
NA | 13 | TRBJ2-1 | TRBV12-3/TRBV12-4 | NA | TGTGCCAGCACCAGTTCTGCGGACTTTGAGCAGTTCTTC | CASTSSADFEQFF
NA | 13 | TRBJ2-4 | TRBV20-1 | TRBD1 | TGCAGTGCTATAGGGACAGGGATGAACATTCAGTACTTC | CSAIGTGMNIQYF
few | 17 | TRBJ1-6 | TRBV12-3/TRBV12-4 | NA | TGTGCCAGCAGTTTCGGGGGGGACGCCTTCTATAATTCACCCCTCCACTTT | CASSFGGDAFYNSPLHF
many | 12 | TRBJ1-5 | TRBV29-1 | NA | TGCAGCGTTGTTGGTTTCAATCAGCCCCAGCATTTT | CSVVGFNQPQHF
many | 14 | TRBJ1-5 | TRBV29-1 | TRBD1 | TGCAGCGTTTCCGGACAGGGGATAGGTCAGCCCCAGCATTTT | CSVSGQGIGQPQHF
few | 14 | TRBJ2-3 | TRBV12-3/TRBV12-4 | NA | TGTGCCAGCAGCTCGGACTTCTACACAGATACGCAGTATTTT | CASSSDFYTDTQYF
many | 11 | TRBJ1-2 | TRBV20-1 | NA | TGCAGTGCTACACATAACTATGGCTACACCTTC | CSATHNYGYTF
many | 16 | TRBJ2-2 | TRBV5-1 | NA | TGCGCCAGCAGCAGCCACAGACTCGCGAACACCGGGGAGCTGTTTTTT | CASSSHRLANTGELFF
NA | 16 | TRBJ2-3 | TRBV7-9 | NA | TGTGCCAGCAGCTTAGTGATCGGGGGGCCTGCAGATACGCAGTATTTT | CASSLVIGGPADTQYF
many | 12 | TRBJ2-7 | TRBV7-2 | NA | TGTGCCAGCAGCTCGGGGGCCTACGAGCAGTACTTC | CASSSGAYEQYF
few | 16 | TRBJ2-1 | TRBV27 | NA | TGTGCCAGCAGTTTACAGACGGGAAGCTCCTACAATGAGCAGTTCTTC | CASSLQTGSSYNEQFF
NA | 16 | TRBJ1-5 | TRBV15 | TRBD1 | TGTGCCACCAGCAGAGCATGGCAGGGGGGCAATCAGCCCCAGCATTTT | CATSRAWQGGNQPQHF
many | 15 | TRBJ2-1 | TRBV6-5 | NA | TGTGCCAGCAGTTACTCAGGGGCGGGGAGCAATGAGCAGTTCTTC | CASSYSGAGSNEQFF
NA | 13 | TRBJ2-1 | TRBV18 | NA | TGTGCCAGCTCACAGGGCTTTCAGGATGAGCAGTTCTTC | CASSQGFQDEQFF
few | 15 | TRBJ1-6 | TRBV4-2 | NA | TGTGCCAGCAGCCAAGGACAATTGGGGGGATCACCCCTCCACTTT | CASSQGQLGGSPLHF
few | 13 | TRBJ2-3 | TRBV20-1 | TRBD1 | TGCAGTGCTACCGAGACAGGGCCAGATACGCAGTATTTT | CSATETGPDTQYF
NA | 13 | TRBJ2-7 | TRBV12-3/TRBV12-4 | NA | TGTGCCAGCAGTTTTGGGGCACGCTACGAGCAGTACTTC | CASSFGARYEQYF
many | 12 | TRBJ1-2 | TRBV30 | TRBD1 | TGTGCCTGCGGGGACAGGGGGCAAGGCTACACCTTC | CACGDRGQGYTF
many | 15 | TRBJ1-5 | TRBV6-5 | TRBD1 | TGTGCCAGCAGTAGCCAGGGGGTTGGCAATCAGCCCCAGCATTTT | CASSSQGVGNQPQHF
many | 13 | TRBJ1-1 | TRBV12-3/TRBV12-4 | NA | TGTGCCAGCACCCTACAGATGAACACTGAAGCTTTCTTT | CASTLQMNTEAFF
NA | 11 | TRBJ1-3 | TRBV6-2/TRBV6-3 | NA | TGTGCCAGCTTCTCTGGAAACACCATATATTTT | CASFSGNTIYF
NA | 14 | TRBJ2-1 | TRBV6-5 | NA | TGTGCCAGCAGTTACGTACTAGCAAGCGGTGAGCAGTTCTTC | CASSYVLASGEQFF
many | 15 | TRBJ2-1 | TRBV9 | TRBD2 | TGTGCCAGCAGCGGGACTAGCGGGGGGGCTTTGGCGCAGTTCTTC | CASSGTSGGALAQFF
NA | 14 | TRBJ2-6 | TRBV12-5 | NA | TGTGCTAGTGGGATTTACTCTGGGGCCAACGTCCTGACTTTC | CASGIYSGANVLTF
many | 13 | TRBJ2-5 | TRBV10-3 | NA | TGTGCCATCAGGGAACAGGGCCAAGAGACCCAGTACTTC | CAIREQGQETQYF
NA | 14 | TRBJ1-1 | TRBV18 | NA | TGTGCCAGCTCCTTTCGGGGGAAAAGCACTGAAGCTTTCTTT | CASSFRGKSTEAFF
few | 13 | TRBJ1-1 | TRBV20-1 | TRBD1 | TGCAGTGCTAGTCAACGAAGGGGGCGCGGAGCTTTCTTT | CSASQRRGRGAFF
many | 11 | TRBJ2-1 | TRBV19 | NA | TGTGCCAGTACACTAGCCGGTGAGCAGTTCTTC | CASTLAGEQFF
few | 13 | TRBJ1-4 | TRBV6-1 | NA | TGTGCCAGCAGCCGCGGACCCGGCGAGAAACTGTTTTTT | CASSRGPGEKLFF
many | 14 | TRBJ1-2 | TRBV20-1 | NA | TGCAGTGAAAGGGGTGGGGGAGGGTTCTATGGCTACACCTTC | CSERGGGGFYGYTF
NA | 15 | TRBJ2-3 | TRBV7-9 | NA | TGTGCCAGCAGCCCTTGGGGGGATTGGACAGATACGCAGTATTTT | CASSPWGDWTDTQYF
few | 15 | TRBJ2-2 | TRBV12-3/TRBV12-4 | NA | TGTGCCAGCAGTTTCTTCAGGGGGGACACCGGGGAGCTGTTTTTT | CASSFFRGDTGELFF
many | 14 | TRBJ2-2 | TRBV20-1 | NA | TGCAGTGCTAGCCGGGCCCAGAACACCGGGGAGCTGTTTTTT | CSASRAQNTGELFF
many | 13 | TRBJ1-2 | TRBV20-1 | NA | TGCAGTGCTAGAGACAGGACAAACTATGGCTACACCTTC | CSARDRTNYGYTF